This paragraph covers one T cell receptor beta chain sequence. The data originate from a study of technical replicates of blood from a handful of donors. The data were produced by immunoSEQ multiplex PCR, yet TCRdb's version contains in-frame clones alone and is incomplete. The repertoire consists of 70,000 to 85,000 clones, with roughly nine tenths occurring once and the leading ten covering about 0.27%. The CDR3 covers 16 residues. V was pared by 4 bases and J by 1 base, with 7 bases of the junction left unmatched. CDR1 MNHEY and CDR2 SMNVEV come from the germline V gene (reference sequence). This chain joins TRBV27 and TRBJ2-3; 8 bases fit TRBD1. Source material: T cells isolated from PBMCs. The receptor's source is a human donor in good health. CDR3 bases: TGTGCCAGCAGTTCCATCGACAGGGGACGCACAGATACGCAGTATTTT. The encoded protein is CASSSIDRGRTDTQYF.